This T cell receptor (beta chain) stems from a study of T-cell reconstitution after alpha-beta-depleted transplantation in children. For TCRbeta, the library was prepared with unique molecular identifiers. TCRdb re-analysed the PCR reads in MiXCR, keeping a single row per CDR3 protein. This sample yields hundreds of thousands of distinct CDR3 sequences, of which about 16% are seen a single time; around 41% belongs to the top ten. This CDR3 is 18 amino acids long. Per germline, CDR1 MNHEY and CDR2 SMNVEV (reference sequence). J gave up 5 bases and V 5 bases, and 14 bases lay outside the gene matches. This chain links TRBV27 with TRBJ2-3, with 12 bases that match TRBD2. The sequencing here drew on PBMCs, mostly from graft donor cells, taken 360 days after TCRalphabeta/CD19-depleted stem cell transplant. The sequence was collected from a male patient under 10 years old who had a stem cell transplant for acute lymphoblastic leukemia, so the T cells may come from the graft donor. CDR3 DNA: TGTGCCAGCAGTCCCCCTCCACTAGCGGGAGGCTGGAGAGATACGCAGTATTTT. This codes for CASSPPPLAGGWRDTQYF.